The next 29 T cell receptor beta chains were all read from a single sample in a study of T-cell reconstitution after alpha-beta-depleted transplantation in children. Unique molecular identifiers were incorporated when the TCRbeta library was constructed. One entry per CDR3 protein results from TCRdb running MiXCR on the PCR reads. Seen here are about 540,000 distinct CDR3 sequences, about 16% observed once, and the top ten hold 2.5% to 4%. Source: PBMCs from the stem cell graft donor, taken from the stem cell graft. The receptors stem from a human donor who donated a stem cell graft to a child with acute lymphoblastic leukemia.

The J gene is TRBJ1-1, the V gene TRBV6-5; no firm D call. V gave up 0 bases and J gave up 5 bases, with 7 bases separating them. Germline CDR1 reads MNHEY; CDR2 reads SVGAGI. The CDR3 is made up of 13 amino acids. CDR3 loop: CASSYSGETEAFF. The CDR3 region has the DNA TGTGCCAGCAGTTACTCTGGGGAAACTGAAGCTTTCTTT.

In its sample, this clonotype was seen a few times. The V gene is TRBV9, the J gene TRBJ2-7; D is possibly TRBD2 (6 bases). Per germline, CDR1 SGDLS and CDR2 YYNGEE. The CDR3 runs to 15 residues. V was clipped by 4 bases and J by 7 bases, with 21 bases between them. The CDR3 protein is CASSSGRPLDREQYF. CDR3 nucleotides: TGTGCCAGCAGCTCAGGGAGGCCCCTGGATAGAGAGCAGTACTTC.

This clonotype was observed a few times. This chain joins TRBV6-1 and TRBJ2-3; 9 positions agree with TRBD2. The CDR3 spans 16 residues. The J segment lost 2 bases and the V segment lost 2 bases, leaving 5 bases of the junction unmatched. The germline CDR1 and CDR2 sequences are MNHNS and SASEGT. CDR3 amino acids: CASSEFQREVTDTQYF. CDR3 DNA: TGTGCCAGCAGTGAATTTCAGCGGGAGGTCACAGATACGCAGTATTTT.

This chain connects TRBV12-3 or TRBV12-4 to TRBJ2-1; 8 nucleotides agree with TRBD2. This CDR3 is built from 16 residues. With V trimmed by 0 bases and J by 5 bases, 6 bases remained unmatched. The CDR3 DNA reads TGTGCCAGCAGTTTAGCGAGCGGGAGATATCACAATGAGCAGTTCTTC. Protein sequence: CASSLASGRYHNEQFF.

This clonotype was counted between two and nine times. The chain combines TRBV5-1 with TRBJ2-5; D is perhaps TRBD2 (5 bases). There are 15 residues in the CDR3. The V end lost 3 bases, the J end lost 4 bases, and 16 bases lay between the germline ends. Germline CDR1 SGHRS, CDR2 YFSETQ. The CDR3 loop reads CASSYTPDWGETQYF. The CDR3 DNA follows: TGCGCCAGCAGCTATACTCCGGACTGGGGAGAGACCCAGTACTTC.

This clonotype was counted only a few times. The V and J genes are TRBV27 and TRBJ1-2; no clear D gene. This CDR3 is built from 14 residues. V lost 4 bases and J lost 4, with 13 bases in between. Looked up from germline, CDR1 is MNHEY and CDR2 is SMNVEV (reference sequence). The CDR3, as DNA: TGTGCCAGCAGTTCCCTGGGGTTCAGCTATGGCTACACCTTC. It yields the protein CASSSLGFSYGYTF.

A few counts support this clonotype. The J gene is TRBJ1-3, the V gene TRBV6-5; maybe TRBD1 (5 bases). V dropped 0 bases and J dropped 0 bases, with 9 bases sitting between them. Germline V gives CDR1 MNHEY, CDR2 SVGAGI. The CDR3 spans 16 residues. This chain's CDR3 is CASSYSGTDSGNTIYF. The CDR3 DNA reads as TGTGCCAGCAGTTACTCGGGGACGGACTCTGGAAACACCATATATTTT.

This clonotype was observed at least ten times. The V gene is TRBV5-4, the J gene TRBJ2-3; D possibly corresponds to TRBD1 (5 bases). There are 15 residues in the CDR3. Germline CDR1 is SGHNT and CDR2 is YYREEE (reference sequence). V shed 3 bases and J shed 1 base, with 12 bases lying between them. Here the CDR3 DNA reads TGTGCCAGCAGCTCCTGGGGCTTAGGCACAGATACGCAGTATTTT. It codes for CASSSWGLGTDTQYF.

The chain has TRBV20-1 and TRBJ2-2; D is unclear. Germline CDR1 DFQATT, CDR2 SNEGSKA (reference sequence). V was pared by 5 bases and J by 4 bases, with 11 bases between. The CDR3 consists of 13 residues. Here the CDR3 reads CSAPSPGTGELFF. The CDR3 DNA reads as TGCAGTGCTCCATCTCCGGGCACCGGGGAGCTGTTTTTT.

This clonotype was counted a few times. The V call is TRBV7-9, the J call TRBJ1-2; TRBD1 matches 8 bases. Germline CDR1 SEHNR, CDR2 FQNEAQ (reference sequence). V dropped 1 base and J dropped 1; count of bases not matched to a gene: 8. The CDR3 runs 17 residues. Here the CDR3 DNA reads TGTGCCAGCAGCTTAGTGGACAGGGTGCTTTATAACTATGGCTACACCTTC. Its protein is CASSLVDRVLYNYGYTF. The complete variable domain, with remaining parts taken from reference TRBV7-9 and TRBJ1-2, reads DTGVSQNPRHKITKRGQNVTFRCDPISEHNRLYWYRQTLGQGPEFLTYFQNEAQLEKSRLLSDRFSAERPKGSFSTLEIQRTEQGDSAMYLCASSLVDRVLYNYGYTFGSGTRLTVV.

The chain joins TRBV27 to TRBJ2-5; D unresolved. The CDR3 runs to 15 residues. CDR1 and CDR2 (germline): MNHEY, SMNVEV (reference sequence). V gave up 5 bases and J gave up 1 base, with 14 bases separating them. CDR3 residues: CASSPASVSQETQYF. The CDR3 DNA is TGTGCCAGCAGTCCAGCCTCGGTGAGCCAAGAGACCCAGTACTTC.

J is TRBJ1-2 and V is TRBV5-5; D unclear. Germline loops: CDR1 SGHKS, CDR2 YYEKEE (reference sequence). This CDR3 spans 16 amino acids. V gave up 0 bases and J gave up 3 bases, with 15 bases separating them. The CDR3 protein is CASSLEDPPLYYGYTF. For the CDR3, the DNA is TGTGCCAGCAGCTTGGAGGACCCACCCCTTTACTATGGCTACACCTTC.

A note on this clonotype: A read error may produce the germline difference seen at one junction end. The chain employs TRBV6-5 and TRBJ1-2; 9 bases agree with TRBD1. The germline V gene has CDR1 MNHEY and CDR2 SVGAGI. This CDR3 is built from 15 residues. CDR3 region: CASSDSMGQGEGYTF. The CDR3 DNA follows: TGTGCCAGCAGTGACTCTATGGGACAGGGAGAAGGCTACACCTTC.

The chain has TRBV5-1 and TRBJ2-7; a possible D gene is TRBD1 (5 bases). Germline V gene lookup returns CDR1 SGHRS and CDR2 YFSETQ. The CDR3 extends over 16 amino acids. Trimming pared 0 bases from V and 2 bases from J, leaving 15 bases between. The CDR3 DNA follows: TGCGCCAGCAGCTTGGTGATGGGTGGGGCCACCTACGAGCAGTACTTC. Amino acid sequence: CASSLVMGGATYEQYF. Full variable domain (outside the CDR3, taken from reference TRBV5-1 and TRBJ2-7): KAGVTQTPRYLIKTRGQQVTLSCSPISGHRSVSWYQQTPGQGLQFLFEYFSETQRNKGNFPGRFSGRQFSNSRSEMNVSTLELGDSALYLCASSLVMGGATYEQYFGPGTRLTVT.

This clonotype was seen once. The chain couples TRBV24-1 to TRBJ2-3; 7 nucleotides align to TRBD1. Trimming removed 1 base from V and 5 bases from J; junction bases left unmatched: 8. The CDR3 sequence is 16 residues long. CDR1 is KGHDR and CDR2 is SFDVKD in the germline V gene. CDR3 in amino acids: CATSDFPRDSEDTQYF. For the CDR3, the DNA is TGTGCCACCAGTGATTTTCCCAGGGACAGTGAAGATACGCAGTATTTT.

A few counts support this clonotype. The CDR3 here is CASRGTLRPNTEAFF. In nucleotides, the CDR3 is TGTGCCAGCAGAGGTACGCTCCGGCCGAACACTGAAGCTTTCTTT. The chain has TRBV11-2 and TRBJ1-1, with D unclear. The CDR3 contains 15 residues. Germline V gene data show CDR1 as SGHAT and CDR2 as FQNNGV. Trimming shortened V by 6 bases and J by 1 base, and 15 bases separated the two germline ends.

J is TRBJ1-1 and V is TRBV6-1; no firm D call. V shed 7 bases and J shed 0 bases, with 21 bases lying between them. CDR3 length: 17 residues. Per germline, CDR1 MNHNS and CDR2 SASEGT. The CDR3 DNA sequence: TGTGCCAGCAAGAATCGGCTTTCCGGAATCATGAACACTGAAGCTTTCTTT. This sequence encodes CASKNRLSGIMNTEAFF.

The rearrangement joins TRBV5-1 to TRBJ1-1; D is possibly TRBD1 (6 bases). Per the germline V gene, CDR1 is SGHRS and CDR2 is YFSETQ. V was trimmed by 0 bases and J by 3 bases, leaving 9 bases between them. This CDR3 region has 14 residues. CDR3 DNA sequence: TGCGCCAGCAGCTTGGACAGGGTGGACACTGAAGCTTTCTTT. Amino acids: CASSLDRVDTEAFF.

The CDR3 bases are TGTGCCAGCATCCGGACAGGGGGGGTGAACACTGAAGCTTTCTTT. Its translation is CASIRTGGVNTEAFF. The chain links TRBV5-6 to TRBJ1-1; 10 bases agree with TRBD1. Germline V gene data show CDR1 as SGHDT and CDR2 as YYEEEE. The junction had 5 bases not matched to a gene; V was cut back by 6 bases and J by 0 bases. The CDR3 is 15 residues long.

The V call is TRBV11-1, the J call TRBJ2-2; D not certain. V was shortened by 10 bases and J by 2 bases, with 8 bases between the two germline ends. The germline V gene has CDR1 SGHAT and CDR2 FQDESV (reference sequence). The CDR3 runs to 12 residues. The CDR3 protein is CATNVNTGELFF. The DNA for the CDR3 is TGTGCCACCAATGTTAACACCGGGGAGCTGTTTTTT.

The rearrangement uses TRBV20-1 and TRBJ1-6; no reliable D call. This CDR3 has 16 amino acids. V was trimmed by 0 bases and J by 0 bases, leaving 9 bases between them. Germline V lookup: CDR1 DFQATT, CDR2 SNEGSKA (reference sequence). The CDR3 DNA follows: TGCAGTGCTAGAGATGCTGCTAGCTCCTATAATTCACCCCTCCACTTT. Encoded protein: CSARDAASSYNSPLHF.

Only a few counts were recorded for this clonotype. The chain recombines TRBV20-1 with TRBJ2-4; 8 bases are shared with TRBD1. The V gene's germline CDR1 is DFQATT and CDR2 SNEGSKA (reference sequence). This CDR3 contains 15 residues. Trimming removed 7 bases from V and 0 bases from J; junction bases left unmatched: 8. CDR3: CSGYRGIGAKNIQYF. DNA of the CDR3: TGCAGTGGATACAGGGGGATTGGAGCCAAAAACATTCAGTACTTC.

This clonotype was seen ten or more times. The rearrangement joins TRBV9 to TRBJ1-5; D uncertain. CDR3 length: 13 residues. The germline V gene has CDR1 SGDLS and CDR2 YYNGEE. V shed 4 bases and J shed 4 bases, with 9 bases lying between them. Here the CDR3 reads CASSTDMNQPQHF. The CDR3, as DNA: TGTGCCAGCAGCACTGATATGAATCAGCCCCAGCATTTT.

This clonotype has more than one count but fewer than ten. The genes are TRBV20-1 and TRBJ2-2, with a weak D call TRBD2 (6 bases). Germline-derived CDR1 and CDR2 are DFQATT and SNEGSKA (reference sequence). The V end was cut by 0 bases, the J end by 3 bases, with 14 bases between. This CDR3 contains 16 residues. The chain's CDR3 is CSARDRLASYTGELFF. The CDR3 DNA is TGCAGTGCTAGAGATCGGCTAGCGAGTTACACCGGGGAGCTGTTTTTT.

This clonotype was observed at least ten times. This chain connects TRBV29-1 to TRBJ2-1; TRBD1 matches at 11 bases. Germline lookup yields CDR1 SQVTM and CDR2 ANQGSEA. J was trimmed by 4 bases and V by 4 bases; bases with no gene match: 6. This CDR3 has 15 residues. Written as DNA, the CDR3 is TGCAGCGTTGTCCCCGGACAGGGGGCTTACAATGAGCAGTTCTTC. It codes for CSVVPGQGAYNEQFF.

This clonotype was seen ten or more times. The CDR3 coding sequence is TGCGCCAGCAGCTTGGGGACAGGAAACTACGAGCAGTACTTC. It specifies CASSLGTGNYEQYF. The chain carries TRBV5-1 and TRBJ2-7, with 7 bases matching TRBD1. The CDR3 runs 14 residues. J was trimmed by 3 bases and V by 0 bases; bases with no gene match: 3. The germline V gene encodes CDR1 SGHRS and CDR2 YFSETQ.

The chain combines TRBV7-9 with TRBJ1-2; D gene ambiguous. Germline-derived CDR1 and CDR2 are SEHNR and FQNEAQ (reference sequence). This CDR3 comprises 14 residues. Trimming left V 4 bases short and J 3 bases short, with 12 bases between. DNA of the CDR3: TGTGCCAGCAGCTGGGGAGATAACGACTATGGCTACACCTTC. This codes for CASSWGDNDYGYTF.

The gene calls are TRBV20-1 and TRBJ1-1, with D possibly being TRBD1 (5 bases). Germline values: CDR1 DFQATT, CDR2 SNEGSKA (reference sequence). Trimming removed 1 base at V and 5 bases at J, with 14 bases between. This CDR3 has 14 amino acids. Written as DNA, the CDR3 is TGCAGTGCTAGAGTGGGGGGGTCTTCGACTGAAGCTTTCTTT. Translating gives CSARVGGSSTEAFF.

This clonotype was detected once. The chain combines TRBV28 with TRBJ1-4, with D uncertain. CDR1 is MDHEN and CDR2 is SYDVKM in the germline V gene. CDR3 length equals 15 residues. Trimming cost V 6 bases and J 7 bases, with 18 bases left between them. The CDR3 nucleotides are TGTGCCAGCAGCACTAAGCAACCCCACCCTGAAAAACTGTTTTTT. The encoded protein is CASSTKQPHPEKLFF. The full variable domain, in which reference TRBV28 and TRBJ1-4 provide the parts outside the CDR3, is DVKVTQSSRYLVKRTGEKVFLECVQDMDHENMFWYRQDPGLGLRLIYFSYDVKMKEKGDIPEGYSVSREKKERFSLILESASTNQTSMYLCASSTKQPHPEKLFFGSGTQLSVL.